A selection of T cell receptor beta chains follows, all from one sample in a study of T-cell reconstitution after alpha-beta-depleted transplantation in children. TCRdb reprocessed the PCR reads with MiXCR, giving one entry per CDR3 protein. Of fewer than 35,000 distinct CDR3 sequences listed, roughly a sixth are singletons. The input for sequencing was PBMCs, mostly from graft donor cells, taken 60 days after TCRalphabeta/CD19-depleted stem cell transplant. These receptors were obtained from a male patient aged 2 to 9 who had a stem cell transplant for acute lymphoblastic leukemia, so the T cells may come from the graft donor. CDR3s leave out the opening cysteine and the closing phenylalanine or tryptophan.

len	v_gene	j_gene	CDR3aa
13	TRBV20-1	TRBJ1-4	SARDLAATNEKLF
12	TRBV20-1	TRBJ2-3	SARIGMWADTQY
12	TRBV5-8	TRBJ2-7	ASGFRLLCWEQH
13	TRBV12-3/TRBV12-4	TRBJ1-1	ASSLLIGENTEAF
13	TRBV28	TRBJ1-5	ASTRTGKFNQPQH
15	TRBV7-9	TRBJ1-2	ASSLVVTGGADYGYT
12	TRBV5-1	TRBJ2-5	ASRITGSQETQY
11	TRBV7-2	TRBJ2-2	ATSKQGDGELF
11	TRBV9	TRBJ2-1	ASSGGAYNEQF
12	TRBV7-7	TRBJ2-7	ASSLRDGADEQY
13	TRBV28	TRBJ1-5	ASTNTLGSNQPQH
12	TRBV12-3/TRBV12-4	TRBJ2-7	ASSPSTGSYEQY
13	TRBV5-1	TRBJ2-7	ASSLSAGRSYEQY
10	TRBV28	TRBJ1-5	ATHRFSQPQH
14	TRBV28	TRBJ1-3	ASSFPGDSSGNTIY
12	TRBV4-3	TRBJ1-2	ASSQDDRVYGYT
15	TRBV6-5	TRBJ1-3	ASSISDGITSGNTIY
14	TRBV7-9	TRBJ2-1	ASSLEGFLAGDEQF
13	TRBV7-9	TRBJ1-6	ASSLEGFFGSPLH
12	TRBV7-9	TRBJ2-7	ASSADRGAYEQY
14	TRBV7-2	TRBJ2-5	ASSSEWRGGRETQY
13	TRBV7-9	TRBJ2-6	ASSLAPSGANVLT
13	TRBV10-2	TRBJ2-1	ASSERRSSYNEQF
13	TRBV27	TRBJ2-2	ASSSGLDSTGELF